This TCR beta chain originates from a study of Graves' ophthalmopathy and Graves' hyperthyroidism. Study overall: The stable label applied to hyperthyroidism with no ophthalmopathy within 18 months of follow-up.

With regard to this clonotype: Its antigen is undetermined. Since a much larger clone is just one base distant, this may be a read error.

The V gene's germline CDR1 is SNHLY and CDR2 FYNNEI. This CDR3 region has 16 residues. V lost 0 bases, J lost 4 bases, and 5 bases stayed unmatched. For repertoire sequencing, the TCR beta CDR3 regions were amplified from RNA transcripts. HTBI-primed first-round RT-PCR preceded second-round multiplex PCR. One entry per CDR3 protein, called by TCRdb with MiXCR from the multiplex PCR reads. The sample holds around 1.1 million distinct CDR3 sequences, 35% to 40% seen once. Study-wide points: In blood, most expanded thyroid clonotypes above 0.001 frequency were also detected.

Patients were left out if they had other autoimmune diseases, uncontrolled infections, pregnancy or lactation. This TCR was recovered from an adult man with Graves' hyperthyroidism. The chain couples TRBV2 to TRBJ1-5; 8 nucleotides agree with TRBD1. Input material: peripheral blood or thyroid tissue (not recorded which). DNA of the CDR3: TGTGCCAGCAGTGAAGCACCCAGGGGGCGAAATCAGCCCCAGCATTTT. It specifies CASSEAPRGRNQPQHF.